The rows below give T cell receptor beta chains drawn from one sample of a study of sequential checkpoint blockade in melanoma. TCRdb keeps only in-frame clones here, not all; method: immunoSEQ multiplex PCR. Of some 19,000 clones in the sample, around 65% were seen once. This specimen was CD8+ T cells sorted from blood (inferred from file names), taken from a patient given nivolumab and ipilimumab in sequence. Source of these receptors: a human donor with melanoma. CDR3s include the opening cysteine and the closing phenylalanine or tryptophan. A D gene is named only where the DNA matches it firmly. Clone size is not always given. Where it is, it says once, few, many or a class for expanded clones.

v_call	j_call	d_call	clone_size	cdr3_nt	cdr3_aa
TRBV19	TRBJ2-7	.	.	TGTGCCAGTAGTATTGGGGGCGCAACCTACGAGCAGTACTTC	CASSIGGATYEQYF
TRBV5-6	TRBJ1-5	.	.	TGTGCCAGCAGCCCCTCACCAGTCCAGCCCCAGCATTTT	CASSPSPVQPQHF
TRBV5-6	TRBJ2-7	TRBD2	.	TGTGCCAGCAGCTTAGGAGCGGGGGGATCCTACGAGCAGTACTTC	CASSLGAGGSYEQYF
TRBV6-5	TRBJ2-3	.	few	TGTGCCAGCAGTTACTCCCTCGCAGATACGCAGTATTTT	CASSYSLADTQYF
TRBV19	TRBJ1-1	.	.	TGTGCCAGTAGTACATCAATGAACACTGAAGCTTTCTTT	CASSTSMNTEAFF
TRBV6-5	TRBJ1-5	.	few	TGTGCCAGCAGTTCTGATATCAGGCCCCAGCATTTT	CASSSDIRPQHF
TRBV6-6	TRBJ2-7	.	.	TGTGCCAGCACCGCAGGGGTCTACGAGCAGTACTTC	CASTAGVYEQYF
TRBV9	TRBJ2-7	TRBD2	once	TGTGCCAGCAGCCCCATCGCGGGGGGGCGGGCAGGCGCCTACGAGCAGTACTTC	CASSPIAGGRAGAYEQYF
TRBV7-9	TRBJ2-2	TRBD1	.	TGTGCCAGCAGCCCAGAGGGGGACAGGCCTGGGGAGCTGTTTTTT	CASSPEGDRPGELFF
TRBV27	TRBJ2-2	.	.	TGTGCCAGCAGTTTAGGAGGGACCGGGGAGCTGTTTTTT	CASSLGGTGELFF
TRBV4-3	TRBJ2-7	TRBD2	few	TGCGCCAGCAGCGTGGGACTAGCGGCGAAATACGAGCAGTACTTC	CASSVGLAAKYEQYF
TRBV19	TRBJ2-7	TRBD1	.	TGTGCCAGTAGTATCCCAGGGGGCTCCGAGCAGTACTTC	CASSIPGGSEQYF
TRBV19	TRBJ2-1	.	.	TGTGCCAGTAGTATGGTCGGGGGTGGCGATGAGCAGTTCTTC	CASSMVGGGDEQFF
TRBV4-3	TRBJ2-3	TRBD2	.	TGCGCCAGCAGCGGACTAGCGGGAGGAGGTTCAGATACGCAGTATTTT	CASSGLAGGGSDTQYF
TRBV5-4	TRBJ2-3	TRBD2	.	TGTGCCAGCAGCAAAGCTAGCGGGAGGACGACAGATACGCAGTATTTT	CASSKASGRTTDTQYF
TRBV28	TRBJ2-3	.	.	TGTGCCAGCAGTCCTACTAGCACAGATACGCAGTATTTT	CASSPTSTDTQYF
TRBV27	TRBJ1-5	TRBD1	.	TGTGCCAGCAGTTTCATTCCGGACAGGAGGCAGCCCCAGCATTTT	CASSFIPDRRQPQHF
TRBV30	TRBJ2-5	.	.	TGTGCCTGGAAAGGGGGATGGCAGGTCCCCCAAGAGACCCAGTACTTC	CAWKGGWQVPQETQYF
TRBV7-8	TRBJ1-2	.	medium-sized	TGTGCCAGCAGCTTATTAGTCGGCAGGGGAGCCTATGGCTACACCTTC	CASSLLVGRGAYGYTF
TRBV4-3	TRBJ1-2	TRBD1	.	TGCGCCAGCAGCCAGACTACAGGGGGCTATGGCTACACCTTC	CASSQTTGGYGYTF
TRBV7-9	TRBJ2-2	TRBD1	.	TGTGCCAGCAGCCCCGGGACAGATATCTTCGAGCTGTTTTTT	CASSPGTDIFELFF
TRBV6-4	TRBJ2-1	TRBD2	.	TGTGCCAGCAGTGTGGGACGGGAGGGCCCCAATGAGCAGTTCTTC	CASSVGREGPNEQFF
TRBV2	TRBJ1-2	.	.	TGTGCCAGCAGTGACCACCAGGCAGGGGAGGGCTATGGCTACACCTTC	CASSDHQAGEGYGYTF
TRBV9	TRBJ2-7	TRBD1	.	TGTGCCAGCAGCGTTGGGACAGGATCTGACGAGCAGTACTTC	CASSVGTGSDEQYF
TRBV4-3	TRBJ2-5	.	.	TGCGCCAGCAGCCAAACAGGTTCATTCACAGAGACCCAGTACTTC	CASSQTGSFTETQYF
TRBV9	TRBJ2-2	.	.	TGTGCCAGCAGCGCAGAGGGAAGGAACACCGGGGAGCTGTTTTTT	CASSAEGRNTGELFF
TRBV9	TRBJ2-3	.	.	TGTGCCAGCAGTGGTCCCGGGCGGAGGAGCACAGATACGCAGTATTTT	CASSGPGRRSTDTQYF
TRBV4-3	TRBJ2-4	TRBD2	.	TGCGCCAGCAGCCAAGTGAAGCGGGAGACGACCGTTGACAAAAACATTCAGTACTTC	CASSQVKRETTVDKNIQYF
TRBV27	TRBJ1-1	.	.	TGTGCGGTAATACCTGGAGGTACTGAAGCTTTCTTT	CAVIPGGTEAFF
TRBV29-1	TRBJ2-7	.	.	TGCAGCGTTGACGTCCCCGGGGAAGGCTACGAGCAGTACTTC	CSVDVPGEGYEQYF
TRBV4-1	TRBJ2-3	.	.	TGCGCCAGCAGCCAAGAAGGGAGCGCTCGCACAGATACGCAGTATTTT	CASSQEGSARTDTQYF
TRBV4-1	TRBJ2-7	.	.	TGCGCCAGCAGCGCCCGGGACACTTCCTACGAGCAGTACTTC	CASSARDTSYEQYF
TRBV14	TRBJ1-4	.	few	TGTGCCAGCAGCTTCCGGGAGGCCAATGAAAAACTGTTTTTT	CASSFREANEKLFF
TRBV2	TRBJ2-5	.	once	TGTGCCAGCTTGGACAGCCAAGAGACCCAGTACTTC	CASLDSQETQYF
TRBV29-1	TRBJ2-7	.	.	TGCAGCGTTGAGCTCAAGGAAGGGACTTCTTCCTACGAGCAGTACTTC	CSVELKEGTSSYEQYF
TRBV19	TRBJ2-3	TRBD1	.	TGTGCCAGTAGTCTCGGGACAGCCCTGGACACAGATACGCAGTATTTT	CASSLGTALDTDTQYF
TRBV7-2	TRBJ1-5	.	few	TGTGCCAGCAGCACCTTAAGGACAGCGAACGATCAGCCCCAGCATTTT	CASSTLRTANDQPQHF
TRBV4-3	TRBJ2-7	.	medium-sized	TGCGCCAGCAGCCGTGGACTTCCATCATACGAGCAGTACTTC	CASSRGLPSYEQYF
TRBV5-4	TRBJ2-3	.	.	TGTGCCAGCAGCTTGGGGCCCTCCCTCACAGATACGCAGTATTTT	CASSLGPSLTDTQYF
TRBV27	TRBJ2-7	TRBD1	few	TGTGCCAGCAGTGAACCGGGACAGGGTACGTACGAGCAGTACTTC	CASSEPGQGTYEQYF
TRBV5-1	TRBJ2-7	.	few	TGCGCCAGCAGCCCCCGGGACAACCTTGACGAGCAGTACTTC	CASSPRDNLDEQYF
TRBV6-5	TRBJ2-2	.	.	TGTGCCAGCAGCCCAATGTGGGACTCATCCGGGGAGCTGTTTTTT	CASSPMWDSSGELFF
TRBV9	TRBJ2-7	TRBD2	.	TGTGCCAGCAGCGTATCTTCTAGCGGTCCTCCTATAAACGAGCAGTACTTC	CASSVSSSGPPINEQYF
TRBV11-3	TRBJ2-3	.	.	TGTGCCAGCAGCAATCCGCTACGCACAGATACGCAGTATTTT	CASSNPLRTDTQYF
TRBV11-3	TRBJ1-1	.	.	TGTGCCAGCAGCCCACGACCGCGTACAGGGCGCACTGAAGCTTTCTTT	CASSPRPRTGRTEAFF
TRBV4-3	TRBJ2-5	TRBD1	.	TGCGCCAGCAGCCGGACAGGGGCAGAGACCCAGTACTTC	CASSRTGAETQYF
TRBV9	TRBJ1-2	.	.	TGTGCCAGCAGCGTAGGGCAGGGGTATGGCTACACCTTC	CASSVGQGYGYTF
TRBV13	TRBJ1-2	.	.	TGTGCCAGCAGCTTAGGAGGGAGGGCAGCTCCTAACTATGGCTACACCTTC	CASSLGGRAAPNYGYTF
TRBV11-3	TRBJ2-1	TRBD2	.	TGTGCCAGCAGCTCTCTCCCGGGACTAGCGGCCTACAATGAGCAGTTCTTC	CASSSLPGLAAYNEQFF
TRBV7-3	TRBJ2-1	.	.	TGTGCCAGCAGCTTATACAGGTACAATGAGCAGTTCTTC	CASSLYRYNEQFF
TRBV11-1	TRBJ2-3	TRBD1	.	TGTGCCAGCAGCGTACTCAGGGGGCGCGTAGATACGCAGTATTTT	CASSVLRGRVDTQYF
TRBV11-2	TRBJ2-1	TRBD2	.	TGTGCCAGCAGCGGAAGCGGGACTAGCGATTACAATGAGCAGTTCTTC	CASSGSGTSDYNEQFF